The 25 T cell receptor beta chains listed next were all sequenced from one sample in a study of regulatory T cells in long-lasting Graves disease (dated by TCRdb to the early 2020s). The receptor library was made with multiplex PCR. The instrument given in TCRdb is Illumina HiSeq 4000. CDR3 regions were amplified by Arm-PCR with iRepertoire HTBI primers to construct TCR beta libraries. TCRdb cleaned the public reads at Q25 with fastp, built clones with MiXCR and kept in-frame beta chains. Merged by CDR3 protein, the rows form single entries marked with the most common genes and DNA. The sample profile shows approximately 400,000 distinct CDR3 sequences; under 25% of them were found once. Roughly 20% of the sample is taken by the ten largest. The time point label on this specimen signifies: persistent/refractory GD, antithyroid drugs over 5 years with positive TRAb. RNA was extracted from PBMCs in TRIzol for both TCR sequencing and RNA sequencing.

The specimen was peripheral blood mononuclear cells (PBMCs), collected when the disease was refractory, from a patient treated with antithyroid drugs. The receptors shown here come from a female donor with Graves disease.

This clonotype was counted a few times. This CDR3 reads CASSEAPVAGSGGANVLTF. In DNA, the CDR3 is TGCGCCAGCAGCGAGGCCCCGGTAGCGGGGTCCGGGGGGGCCAACGTCCTGACTTTC. This chain links TRBV5-1 with TRBJ2-6, with 8 bases fitting TRBD2. Germline assignment: CDR1 SGHRS and CDR2 YFSETQ. This CDR3 is 19 amino acids long. J lost 4 bases, V lost 4 bases, and 16 bases had no gene match.

This chain connects TRBV5-1 to TRBJ2-7, with 12 bases fitting TRBD2. In germline, CDR1 is SGHRS, CDR2 YFSETQ. The CDR3 has 14 residues. Trimming at V came to 5 bases and at J to 2 bases, leaving 2 bases not matched to a gene. CDR3 sequence: CASRWTSGTYEQYF. The CDR3 DNA reads TGCGCCAGCAGGTGGACTAGCGGGACCTACGAGCAGTACTTC.

The V and J genes are TRBV6-5 and TRBJ2-4; possible D gene TRBD1, 5 bases. Trimming stripped 0 bases from V and 6 bases from J, with 9 bases between. This CDR3 comprises 14 residues. CDR1 and CDR2 (germline): MNHEY, SVGAGI. As DNA, the CDR3 is TGTGCCAGCAGTTACTCGTCTCAGGGAAACATTCAGTACTTC. It codes for CASSYSSQGNIQYF.

The V call is TRBV6-2 or TRBV6-3, the J call TRBJ2-2, with 7 positions matching TRBD1. The CDR3 runs to 15 residues. V lost 6 bases to trimming and J lost 3 bases; unmatched junction nucleotides: 7. The germline V gene has CDR1 MNHEY and CDR2 SVGEGT. The CDR3 reads CASRIDRADTGELFF. DNA for the CDR3: TGTGCCAGCAGGATCGACAGGGCCGACACCGGGGAGCTGTTTTTT.

CDR3 sequence reads: CASTLAGFWDEQFF. CDR3 DNA: TGTGCCAGCACCCTCGCGGGGTTCTGGGATGAGCAGTTCTTC. The rearrangement uses TRBV7-9 and TRBJ2-1, with a weak D call TRBD2 (6 bases). CDR1 SEHNR and CDR2 FQNEAQ come from the germline V gene (reference sequence). This CDR3 region has 14 residues. Deletions cut 7 bases from V and 8 bases from J, with 18 bases between.

CDR3 nucleotides: TGTGCCAGCAGTCCCCGCGGTTGGGCTGAAGCTTTCTTT. It translates to CASSPRGWAEAFF. This chain joins TRBV27 and TRBJ1-1; unclear D gene. Between the trimmed V and J ends, which lost 5 bases and 6 bases, there was a span of 13 bases. Germline V gene sequence: CDR1 MNHEY, CDR2 SMNVEV (reference sequence). The CDR3 length is 13 residues.

V usage is TRBV19 and J usage is TRBJ1-1; the D gene is possibly TRBD1 (6 bases). Germline CDR1 and CDR2: LNHDA and SQIVND (reference sequence). The CDR3 runs 15 residues. V gave up 3 bases and J gave up 3 bases, with 14 bases separating them. The CDR3 DNA is TGTGCCAGTAGTATCCGGGGACACCGAGACACTGAAGCTTTCTTT. Protein: CASSIRGHRDTEAFF.

The sample holds a few counts of this clonotype. The rearrangement links TRBV4-1 to TRBJ2-5, with D unclear. The CDR3 is 13 residues long. Per germline, CDR1 MGHRA and CDR2 YSYEKL. V was trimmed by 4 bases and J by 5 bases, leaving 11 bases between them. The CDR3 DNA reads as TGCGCCAGCAGCCCAAGGTCGAGGGAGACCCAGTACTTC. It translates to CASSPRSRETQYF.

This clonotype was recorded at least ten times. The CDR3, as DNA: TGTGCCAGCAGCCCCCAACCCTCACTGGGTGGCTACACCTTC. This translates into CASSPQPSLGGYTF. The V call is TRBV7-2, the J call TRBJ1-2, with unresolved D. This CDR3 has 14 amino acids. The germline V and J ends were trimmed by 5 bases and 7 bases, with 17 bases remaining between them. Germline V CDR1 and CDR2: SGHTA, FQGNSA. The full variable domain, with the rest looked up from reference TRBV7-2 and TRBJ1-2, is GAGVSQSPSNKVTEKGKDVELRCDPISGHTALYWYRQSLGQGLEFLIYFQGNSAPDKSGLPSDRFSAERTGGSVSTLTIQRTQQEDSAVYLCASSPQPSLGGYTFGSGTRLTVV.

This clonotype was seen repeatedly, ten times or more. The CDR3 here is CASTGGQYYEQYF. The CDR3 bases are TGTGCCAGCACCGGGGGACAGTACTACGAGCAGTACTTC. The chain links TRBV28 to TRBJ2-7; possibly TRBD1 for D (7 bases). V gave up 7 bases and J gave up 3 bases, with 13 bases separating them. Per germline, CDR1 MDHEN and CDR2 SYDVKM. The length of the CDR3 is 13 residues.

This chain links TRBV29-1 with TRBJ2-1, with D perhaps TRBD2 (6 bases). V lost 4 bases, J lost 5 bases, and 18 bases lay in between. CDR1 is SQVTM, CDR2 ANQGSEA, per germline. CDR3 length: 15 amino acids. The CDR3 reads CSVGRRLGLDNEQFF. CDR3 coding DNA: TGCAGCGTTGGAAGGCGACTAGGACTCGACAATGAGCAGTTCTTC.

This chain uses TRBV5-1 with TRBJ2-2; the D is unclear. CDR3 size: 15 residues. V lost 1 base and J lost 7, with 14 bases in between. Germline V CDR1 and CDR2: SGHRS, YFSETQ. The CDR3 sequence is CASSLLTVFGGELFF. CDR3 nucleotide sequence: TGCGCCAGCAGCTTGCTAACGGTCTTTGGCGGGGAGCTGTTTTTT.

V is TRBV18 and J is TRBJ1-2, with 9 bases fitting TRBD1. V gave up 3 bases and J gave up 10 bases; unmatched junction bases: 6. CDR1 is KGHSH and CDR2 is LQKENI in the germline V gene. The CDR3 totals 13 residues. The chain's CDR3 is CASSPGQGQDYTF. DNA for the CDR3: TGTGCCAGCTCACCGGGACAGGGTCAAGACTACACCTTC. Variable domain in full (rest from reference TRBV18 and TRBJ1-2): NAGVMQNPRHLVRRRGQEARLRCSPMKGHSHVYWYRQLPEEGLKFMVYLQKENIIDESGMPKERFSAEFPKEGPSILRIQQVVRGDSAAYFCASSPGQGQDYTFGSGTRLTVV.

This clonotype was detected only a few times. CDR3 loop: CASSSNSNSYEQYF. The CDR3 DNA follows: TGTGCCAGCAGCTCGAATAGTAACTCCTACGAGCAGTACTTC. The J gene is TRBJ2-7, the V gene TRBV7-9; D is undetermined. CDR1 is SEHNR, CDR2 FQNEAQ, per germline (reference sequence). Trimming removed 4 bases at V and 0 bases at J, with 10 bases between. The CDR3 totals 14 residues.

This clonotype was found many times. The rearrangement joins TRBV2 to TRBJ2-5; D is undetermined. CDR1 SNHLY and CDR2 FYNNEI come from the germline V gene. The CDR3 consists of 11 residues. V shed 6 bases and J shed 5 bases, with 7 bases lying between them. This chain's CDR3 is CASSRVETQYF. The CDR3 region has the DNA TGTGCCAGCAGCCGGGTGGAGACCCAGTACTTC.

In this sample, this clonotype turned up many times. J is TRBJ1-6 and V is TRBV6-5; D is uncertain. The CDR3 has 15 residues. The germline gives CDR1 MNHEY, CDR2 SVGAGI. V was pared by 4 bases and J by 8 bases, with 15 bases between. The CDR3 nucleotides read TGTGCCAGCAGTTCGCTCAGTCTCGAGGATTCACCCCTCCACTTT. Translation: CASSSLSLEDSPLHF.

In its sample, this clonotype was seen many times. V gene TRBV9 combines with J gene TRBJ1-4; no reliable D call. From germline, CDR1 is SGDLS and CDR2 YYNGEE. This CDR3 has 13 residues. V gave up 3 bases and J gave up 7 bases, with 10 bases separating them. The CDR3 region is CASSALGAEKLFF. The DNA of the CDR3 is TGTGCCAGCAGCGCGTTGGGAGCTGAAAAACTGTTTTTT.

This clonotype was seen only a few times. The chain joins TRBV6-1 to TRBJ2-7, with TRBD1 as a possible D gene (5 bases). Trimming removed 9 bases at V and 6 bases at J, with 12 bases between. This CDR3 comprises 11 residues. Germline V gene sequence: CDR1 MNHNS, CDR2 SASEGT. The CDR3 nucleotides read TGTGCCAGTCTTTGGGGCGGCGAGCAGTACTTC. Its protein product is CASLWGGEQYF.

This clonotype appeared many times. The chain combines TRBV27 with TRBJ1-1; no clear D gene. Germline loops: CDR1 MNHEY, CDR2 SMNVEV (reference sequence). This CDR3 is 13 amino acids long. The V end was cut by 3 bases, the J end by 5 bases, with 10 bases between. The CDR3 spells CASSFAGRTEAFF. For the CDR3, the DNA is TGTGCCAGCAGTTTCGCCGGGCGGACTGAAGCTTTCTTT.

The rearrangement uses TRBV29-1 and TRBJ2-5; 13 nucleotides agree with TRBD2. V trimming: 0 bases; J trimming: 9 bases; junction bases outside the gene matches: 7. The germline gives CDR1 SQVTM, CDR2 ANQGSEA. The CDR3 spans 15 residues. CDR3 in DNA: TGCAGCGTTGAAGATCGGACTAGCGGGAGAACGGCCCAGTACTTC. Its translation: CSVEDRTSGRTAQYF.

J is TRBJ1-2 and V is TRBV20-1; the D gene is possibly TRBD1 (6 bases). Trimming removed 6 bases at V and 0 bases at J, with 8 bases between. CDR3 length: 12 amino acids. Germline V gene sequence: CDR1 DFQATT, CDR2 SNEGSKA (reference sequence). The CDR3 sequence is CSARTANYGYTF. CDR3 in DNA: TGCAGTGCGAGGACAGCTAACTATGGCTACACCTTC.

CDR3 loop: CASSLGSGSGDTQYF. The CDR3, as DNA: TGTGCCAGCAGCTTAGGAAGCGGGTCAGGGGATACGCAGTATTTT. This sequence joins TRBV7-2 and TRBJ2-3; tentative D call: TRBD2 (6 bases). Germline V gene sequence: CDR1 SGHTA, CDR2 FQGNSA. V was cut by 1 base and J by 6 bases, with 14 bases left in between. This CDR3 has 15 residues.

The genes are TRBV7-3 and TRBJ2-5; possibly TRBD2 for D (5 bases). Germline V gene data show CDR1 as SGHTA and CDR2 as FQGTGA. The CDR3 has 13 residues. V gave up 3 bases and J gave up 5 bases, with 10 bases separating them. The CDR3 DNA reads as TGTGCCAGCAGCTTTACTAGTTGGGAGACCCAGTACTTC. Residues: CASSFTSWETQYF.

In this sample, this clonotype turned up many times. The gene calls are TRBV24-1 and TRBJ1-2; D not certain. The germline V and J ends were trimmed by 2 bases and 3 bases, with 12 bases remaining between them. Germline values: CDR1 KGHDR, CDR2 SFDVKD. The CDR3 sequence is 15 residues long. CDR3 coding DNA: TGTGCCACCAGTGATTATCGCACCCCAGACTATGGCTACACCTTC. Translated, it gives CATSDYRTPDYGYTF.

V and J are TRBV5-1 and TRBJ2-7, with 7 bases aligning to TRBD1. Germline V gene sequence: CDR1 SGHRS, CDR2 YFSETQ. V gave up 4 bases and J gave up 0 bases; unmatched junction bases: 7. There are 15 residues in the CDR3. The CDR3 bases are TGCGCCAGCAGCCCGGGACAGCTTAGCTCCTACGAGCAGTACTTC. Translating gives CASSPGQLSSYEQYF.